This paragraph covers one TCR beta chain sequence. Recruited during active infection, patients (from Seattle) were subsequently followed longitudinally. Trimming at V came to 1 base and at J to 1 base, leaving 6 bases not matched to a gene. CDR1 is SGHVS, CDR2 FQNEAQ, per germline. This CDR3 is built from 16 residues. This entry is derived from a study of blood T cell repertoires in COVID-19. Study details: Acute and convalescent COVID-19 specimens originated in the United States, Italy and Spain.

The protocol was immunoSEQ multiplex PCR, while the TCRdb copy is restricted to in-frame clones and leaves out a portion. This sample yields 130,000 to 150,000 clones, of which approximately 85% are seen a single time; around 8% belongs to the top ten. The specimen sequenced was peripheral blood. This clonotype originated in a woman aged 55-69 years with COVID-19, enrolled during active disease. The J gene is TRBJ1-1, the V gene TRBV7-8; the match to TRBD1 covers 7 bases. The CDR3 region has the DNA TGTGCCAGCAGCTTAGAAGAGGGGGCAAGGAACACTGAAGCTTTCTTT. This gives the protein CASSLEEGARNTEAFF.